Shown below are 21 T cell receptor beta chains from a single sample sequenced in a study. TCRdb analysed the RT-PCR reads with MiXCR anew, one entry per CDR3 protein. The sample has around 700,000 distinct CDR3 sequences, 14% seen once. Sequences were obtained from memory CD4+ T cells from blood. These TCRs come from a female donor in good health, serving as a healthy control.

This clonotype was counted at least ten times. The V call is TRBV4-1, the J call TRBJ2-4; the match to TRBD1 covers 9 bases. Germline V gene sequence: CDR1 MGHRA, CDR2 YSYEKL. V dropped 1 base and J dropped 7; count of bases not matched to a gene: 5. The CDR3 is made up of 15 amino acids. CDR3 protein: CASSQAQGALNIQYF. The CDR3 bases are TGCGCCAGCAGCCAAGCACAGGGGGCGCTTAACATTCAGTACTTC.

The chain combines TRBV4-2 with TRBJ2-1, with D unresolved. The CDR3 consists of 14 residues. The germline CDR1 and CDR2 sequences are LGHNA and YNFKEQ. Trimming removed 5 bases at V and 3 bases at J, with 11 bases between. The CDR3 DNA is TGTGCCAGCAGCTTAGGTCGTAGCTACAATGAGCAGTTCTTC. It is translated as CASSLGRSYNEQFF.

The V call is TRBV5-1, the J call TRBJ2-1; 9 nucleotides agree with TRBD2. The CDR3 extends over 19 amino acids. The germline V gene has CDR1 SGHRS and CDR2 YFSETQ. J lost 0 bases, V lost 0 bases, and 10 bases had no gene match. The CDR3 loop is CASSLAIRGGGSSYNEQFF. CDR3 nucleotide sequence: TGCGCCAGCAGCTTGGCAATTCGCGGGGGGGGTAGCTCCTACAATGAGCAGTTCTTC.

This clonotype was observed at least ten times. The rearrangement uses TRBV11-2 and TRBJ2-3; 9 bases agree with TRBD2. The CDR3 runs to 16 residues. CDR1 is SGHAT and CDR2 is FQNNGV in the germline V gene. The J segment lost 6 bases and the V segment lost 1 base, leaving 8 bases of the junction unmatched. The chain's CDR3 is CASSLGVSGGLDTQYF. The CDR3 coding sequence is TGTGCCAGCAGCTTAGGAGTTAGCGGGGGATTGGATACGCAGTATTTT.

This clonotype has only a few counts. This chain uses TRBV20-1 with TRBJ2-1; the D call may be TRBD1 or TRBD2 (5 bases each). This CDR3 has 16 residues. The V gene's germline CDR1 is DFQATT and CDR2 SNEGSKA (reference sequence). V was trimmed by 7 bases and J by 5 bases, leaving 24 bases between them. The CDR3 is CSGEGGFAGKNNEQFF. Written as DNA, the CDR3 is TGCAGTGGCGAGGGTGGTTTCGCAGGGAAGAACAATGAGCAGTTCTTC.

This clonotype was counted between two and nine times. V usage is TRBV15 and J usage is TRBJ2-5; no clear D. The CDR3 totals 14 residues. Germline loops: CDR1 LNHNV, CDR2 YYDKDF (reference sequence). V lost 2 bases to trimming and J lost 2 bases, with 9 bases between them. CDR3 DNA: TGTGCCACCAGCAGACTACTACCGCAAGAGACCCAGTACTTC. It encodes CATSRLLPQETQYF.

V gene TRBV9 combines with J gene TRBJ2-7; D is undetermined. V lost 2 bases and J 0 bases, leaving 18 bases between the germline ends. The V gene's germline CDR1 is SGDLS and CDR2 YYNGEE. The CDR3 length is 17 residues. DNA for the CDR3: TGTGCCAGCAGCGTCTCAGGCCTCCGGACCTTCTCCTACGAGCAGTACTTC. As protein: CASSVSGLRTFSYEQYF.

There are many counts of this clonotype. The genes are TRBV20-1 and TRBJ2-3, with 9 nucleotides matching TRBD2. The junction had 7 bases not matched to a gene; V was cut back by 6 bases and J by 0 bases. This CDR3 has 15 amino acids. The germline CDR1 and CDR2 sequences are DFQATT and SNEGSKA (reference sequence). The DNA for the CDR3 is TGCAGTGCCCACATAAGCGGGGGGAGCACAGATACGCAGTATTTT. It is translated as CSAHISGGSTDTQYF.

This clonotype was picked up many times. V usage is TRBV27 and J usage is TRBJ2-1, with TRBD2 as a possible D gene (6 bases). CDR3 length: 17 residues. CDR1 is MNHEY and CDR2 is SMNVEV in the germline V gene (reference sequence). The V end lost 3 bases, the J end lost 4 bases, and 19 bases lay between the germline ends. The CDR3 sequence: CASSFNPRERIYNEQFF. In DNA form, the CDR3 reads TGTGCCAGCAGTTTCAACCCCCGGGAGAGGATTTACAATGAGCAGTTCTTC.

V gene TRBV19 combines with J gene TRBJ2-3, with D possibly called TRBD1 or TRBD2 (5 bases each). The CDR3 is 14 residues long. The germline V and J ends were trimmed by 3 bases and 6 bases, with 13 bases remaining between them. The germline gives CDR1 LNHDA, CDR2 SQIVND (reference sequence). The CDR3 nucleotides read TGTGCCAGTAGTATTGGGGCTAGCCTGGATACGCAGTATTTT. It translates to CASSIGASLDTQYF.

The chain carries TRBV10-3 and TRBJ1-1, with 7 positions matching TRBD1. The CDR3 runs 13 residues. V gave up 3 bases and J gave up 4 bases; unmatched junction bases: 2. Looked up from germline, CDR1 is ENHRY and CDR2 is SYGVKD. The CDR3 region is CAISDSGGTEAFF. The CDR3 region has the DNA TGTGCCATCAGTGATTCAGGGGGCACTGAAGCTTTCTTT.

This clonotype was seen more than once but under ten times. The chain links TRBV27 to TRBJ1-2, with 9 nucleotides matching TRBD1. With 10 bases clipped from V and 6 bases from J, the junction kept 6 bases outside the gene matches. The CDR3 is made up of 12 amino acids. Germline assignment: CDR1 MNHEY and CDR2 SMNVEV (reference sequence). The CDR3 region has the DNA TGTGCCATCCGGACAGGGGCGGATGGCTACACCTTC. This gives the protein CAIRTGADGYTF.

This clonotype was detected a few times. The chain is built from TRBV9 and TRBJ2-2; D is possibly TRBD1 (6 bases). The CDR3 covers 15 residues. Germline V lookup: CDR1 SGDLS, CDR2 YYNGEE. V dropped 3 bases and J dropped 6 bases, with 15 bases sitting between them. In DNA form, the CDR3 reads TGTGCCAGCAGCGCGGAACAGGGTTTGGCCGGGGAGCTGTTTTTT. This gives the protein CASSAEQGLAGELFF.

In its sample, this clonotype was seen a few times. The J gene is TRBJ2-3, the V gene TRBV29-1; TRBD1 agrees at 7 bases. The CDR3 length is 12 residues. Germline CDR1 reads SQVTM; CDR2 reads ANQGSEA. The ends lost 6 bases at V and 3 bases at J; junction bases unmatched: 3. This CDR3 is CSVSGQTDTQYF. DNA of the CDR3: TGCAGCGTGTCGGGACAGACAGATACGCAGTATTTT.

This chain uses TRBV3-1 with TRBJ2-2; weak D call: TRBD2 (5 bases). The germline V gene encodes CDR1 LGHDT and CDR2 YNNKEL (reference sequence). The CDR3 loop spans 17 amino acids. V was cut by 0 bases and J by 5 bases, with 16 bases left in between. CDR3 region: CASSQDLPGWGTGELFF. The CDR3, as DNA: TGTGCCAGCAGCCAAGATCTGCCGGGATGGGGTACCGGGGAGCTGTTTTTT.

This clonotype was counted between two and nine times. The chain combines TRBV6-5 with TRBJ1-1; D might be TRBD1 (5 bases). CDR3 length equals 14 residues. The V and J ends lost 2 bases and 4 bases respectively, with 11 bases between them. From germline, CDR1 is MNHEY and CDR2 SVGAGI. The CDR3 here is CASSYPGRITEAFF. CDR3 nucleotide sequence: TGTGCCAGCAGTTACCCAGGGCGTATCACTGAAGCTTTCTTT.

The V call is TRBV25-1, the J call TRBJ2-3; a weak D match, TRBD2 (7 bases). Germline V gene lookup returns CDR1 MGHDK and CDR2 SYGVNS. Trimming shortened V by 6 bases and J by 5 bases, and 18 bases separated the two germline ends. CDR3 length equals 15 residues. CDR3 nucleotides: TGTGCCAGCAGCCTGGGGGGGGGGCGCGGAGATACGCAGTATTTT. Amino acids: CASSLGGGRGDTQYF.

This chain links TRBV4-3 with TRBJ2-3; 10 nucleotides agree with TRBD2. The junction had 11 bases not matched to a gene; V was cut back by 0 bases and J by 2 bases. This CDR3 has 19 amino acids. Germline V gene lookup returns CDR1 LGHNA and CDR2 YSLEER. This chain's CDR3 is CASSQDRPSGRPSTDTQYF. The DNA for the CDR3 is TGCGCCAGCAGCCAAGACCGCCCTAGCGGGAGACCTTCCACAGATACGCAGTATTTT.

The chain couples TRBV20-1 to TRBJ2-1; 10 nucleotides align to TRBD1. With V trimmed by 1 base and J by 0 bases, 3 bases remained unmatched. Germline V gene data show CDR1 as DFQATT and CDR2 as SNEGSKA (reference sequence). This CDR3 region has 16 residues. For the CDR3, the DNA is TGCAGTGCTAGAGTCCGGACAGGGGGCTCCTACAATGAGCAGTTCTTC. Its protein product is CSARVRTGGSYNEQFF.

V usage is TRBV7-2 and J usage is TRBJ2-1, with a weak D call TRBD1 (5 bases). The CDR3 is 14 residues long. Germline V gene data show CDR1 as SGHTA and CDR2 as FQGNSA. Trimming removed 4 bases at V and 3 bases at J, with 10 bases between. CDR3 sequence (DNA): TGTGCCAGCAGCTCCCGAAGGGGCTACAATGAGCAGTTCTTC. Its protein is CASSSRRGYNEQFF.

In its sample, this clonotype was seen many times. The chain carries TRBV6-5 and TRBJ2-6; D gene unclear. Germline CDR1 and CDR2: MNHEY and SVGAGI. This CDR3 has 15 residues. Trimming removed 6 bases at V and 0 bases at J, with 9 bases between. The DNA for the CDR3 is TGTGCCAGCAGCCCGGCGTACTCTGGGGCCAACGTCCTGACTTTC. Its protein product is CASSPAYSGANVLTF.